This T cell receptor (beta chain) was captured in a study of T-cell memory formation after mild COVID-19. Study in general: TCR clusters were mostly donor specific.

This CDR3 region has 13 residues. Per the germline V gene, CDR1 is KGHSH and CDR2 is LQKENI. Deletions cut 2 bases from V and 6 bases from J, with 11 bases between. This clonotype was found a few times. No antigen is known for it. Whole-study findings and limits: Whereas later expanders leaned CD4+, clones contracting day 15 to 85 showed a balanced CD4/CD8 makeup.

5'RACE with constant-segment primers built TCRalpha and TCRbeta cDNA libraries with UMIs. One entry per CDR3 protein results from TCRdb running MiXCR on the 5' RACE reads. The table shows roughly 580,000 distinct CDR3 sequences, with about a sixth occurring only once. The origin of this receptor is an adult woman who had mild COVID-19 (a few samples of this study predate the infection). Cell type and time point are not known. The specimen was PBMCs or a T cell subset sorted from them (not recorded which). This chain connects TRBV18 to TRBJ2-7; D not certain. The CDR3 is CASSPLGFGEQYF. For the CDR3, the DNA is TGTGCCAGCTCACCATTGGGGTTTGGCGAGCAGTACTTC. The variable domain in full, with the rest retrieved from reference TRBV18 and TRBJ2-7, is NAGVMQNPRHLVRRRGQEARLRCSPMKGHSHVYWYRQLPEEGLKFMVYLQKENIIDESGMPKERFSAEFPKEGPSILRIQQVVRGDSAAYFCASSPLGFGEQYFGPGTRLTVT.